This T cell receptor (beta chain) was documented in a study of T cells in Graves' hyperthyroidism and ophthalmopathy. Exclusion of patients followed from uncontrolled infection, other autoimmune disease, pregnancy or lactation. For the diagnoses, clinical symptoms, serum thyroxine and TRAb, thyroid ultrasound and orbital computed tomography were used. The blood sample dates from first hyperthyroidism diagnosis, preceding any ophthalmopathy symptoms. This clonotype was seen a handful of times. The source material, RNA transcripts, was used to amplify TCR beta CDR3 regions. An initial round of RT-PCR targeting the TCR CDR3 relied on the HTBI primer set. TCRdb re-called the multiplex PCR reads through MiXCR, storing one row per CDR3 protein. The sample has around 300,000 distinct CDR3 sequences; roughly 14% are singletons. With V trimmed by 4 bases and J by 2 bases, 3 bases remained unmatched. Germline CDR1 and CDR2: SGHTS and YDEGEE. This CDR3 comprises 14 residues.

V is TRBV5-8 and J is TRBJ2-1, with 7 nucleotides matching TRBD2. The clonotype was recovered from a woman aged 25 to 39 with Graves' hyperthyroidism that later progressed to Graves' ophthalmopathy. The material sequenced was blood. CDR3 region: CASSPGLPYNEQFF. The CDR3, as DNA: TGTGCCAGCAGCCCGGGACTACCCTACAATGAGCAGTTCTTC. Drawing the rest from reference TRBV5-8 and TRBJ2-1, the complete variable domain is EAGVTQSPTHLIKTRGQQATLRCSPISGHTSVYWYQQALGLGLQFLLWYDEGEERNRGNFPPRFSGRQFPNYSSELNVNALELEDSALYLCASSPGLPYNEQFFGPGTRLTVL.